The next 10 T cell receptor beta chains were all read from a single sample in a study of Ad26.COV2.S vaccination and SARS-CoV-2 variants. The sample's treatment: approximately 18 received Ad26.COV2.S at low or high dose, single or two shots; roughly five received placebo; per-sample allocation not given. At day 63 after the first vaccine or placebo injection, samples were drawn. Profiled with immunoSEQ multiplex PCR; TCRdb holds only in-frame clones, not every one. The table has about 350,000 clones, about 89% seen once; the top ten hold just under 5%. The source material was peripheral blood, sampled in a trial of Ad26.COV2.S vaccine versus placebo. Receptors were obtained from a person between 18 and 59 years old who received the Ad26.COV2.S COVID-19 vaccine or a placebo.

This chain connects TRBV4-1 to TRBJ1-1; TRBD1 might be the D (6 bases). Between the trimmed V and J ends, which lost 1 base and 1 base, there was a span of 16 bases. Germline lookup yields CDR1 MGHRA and CDR2 YSYEKL. There are 17 residues in the CDR3. The chain's CDR3 is CASSQVIGGEGNTEAFF. The CDR3 nucleotides read TGCGCCAGCAGCCAAGTTATAGGGGGAGAGGGGAACACTGAAGCTTTCTTT.

J is TRBJ2-1 and V is TRBV27; perhaps TRBD1 as D (5 bases). Germline V lookup: CDR1 MNHEY, CDR2 SMNVEV (reference sequence). CDR3 length: 15 residues. V was shortened by 4 bases and J by 3 bases, with 13 bases between the two germline ends. CDR3 protein: CASSSPGRNYNEQFF. The CDR3, as DNA: TGTGCCAGCAGTTCTCCAGGGCGTAACTACAATGAGCAGTTCTTC.

The V gene is TRBV7-9, the J gene TRBJ1-5; 10 bases line up with TRBD1. The CDR3 loop spans 15 amino acids. The germline CDR1 and CDR2 sequences are SEHNR and FQNEAQ (reference sequence). After removal of 5 bases from V and 2 bases from J, the junction contained 3 bases not matched to a gene. DNA for the CDR3: TGTGCCAGCAGCGCCGGGACAGGGGGCAATCAGCCCCAGCATTTT. This sequence encodes CASSAGTGGNQPQHF. The full variable domain, its missing parts supplied by reference TRBV7-9 and TRBJ1-5, is DTGVSQNPRHKITKRGQNVTFRCDPISEHNRLYWYRQTLGQGPEFLTYFQNEAQLEKSRLLSDRFSAERPKGSFSTLEIQRTEQGDSAMYLCASSAGTGGNQPQHFGDGTRLSIL.

This chain uses TRBV24-1 with TRBJ2-2, with 7 bases lining up with TRBD1. V gave up 4 bases and J gave up 0 bases; unmatched junction bases: 4. This CDR3 region has 16 residues. In germline, CDR1 is KGHDR, CDR2 SFDVKD. CDR3 DNA: TGTGCCACCAGTGAAGGTACAGGGGCGAACACCGGGGAGCTGTTTTTT. It encodes CATSEGTGANTGELFF.

The chain uses TRBV28 and TRBJ2-7; a possible D gene is TRBD2 (6 bases). Trimming left V 3 bases short and J 4 bases short, with 16 bases between. The CDR3 is 15 residues long. The germline V gene encodes CDR1 MDHEN and CDR2 SYDVKM. The chain's CDR3 is CASSFLSGGLYEQYF. CDR3 DNA sequence: TGTGCCAGCAGTTTTTTAAGTGGAGGGTTATACGAGCAGTACTTC.

This sequence joins TRBV5-1 and TRBJ2-2; the D is unclear. CDR1 and CDR2 (germline): SGHRS, YFSETQ. Trimming took 2 bases from V and 0 from J, leaving 5 bases between them. This CDR3 spans 14 amino acids. CDR3: CASSFPPNTGELFF. In nucleotides, the CDR3 is TGCGCCAGCAGCTTCCCCCCGAACACCGGGGAGCTGTTTTTT.

The chain joins TRBV5-1 to TRBJ1-3; D is perhaps TRBD1 (5 bases). In germline, CDR1 is SGHRS, CDR2 YFSETQ. The CDR3 contains 14 residues. Deletions cut 0 bases from V and 4 bases from J, with 8 bases between. CDR3 loop: CASSLAGVGNTIYF. DNA of the CDR3: TGCGCCAGCAGCTTGGCGGGGGTCGGAAACACCATATATTTT.

The CDR3 sequence: CAWMRGAGNTIYF. CDR3 nucleotides: TGTGCCTGGATGAGGGGGGCTGGAAACACCATATATTTT. The chain is built from TRBV30 and TRBJ1-3, with a weak D call TRBD1 (6 bases). CDR3 length: 13 amino acids. In germline, CDR1 is GTSNPN, CDR2 SVGIG (reference sequence). Trimming took off 4 bases at V and 2 bases at J, with 9 bases between the two ends. Filled out from reference TRBV30 and TRBJ1-3, the complete variable domain reads SQTIHQWPATLVQPVGSPLSLECTVEGTSNPNLYWYRQAAGRGLQLLFYSVGIGQISSEVPQNLSASRPQDRQFILSSKKLLLSDSGFYLCAWMRGAGNTIYFGEGSWLTVV.

The sample holds a few counts of this clone. The chain carries TRBV7-2 and TRBJ1-2, with D perhaps matching TRBD1 (6 bases). The V and J ends lost 2 bases and 4 bases respectively, with 11 bases between them. Looked up from germline, CDR1 is SGHTA and CDR2 is FQGNSA. The CDR3 runs 14 residues. The CDR3 region has the DNA TGTGCCAGCAGCTTAACGCAGGACAGCTATGGCTACACCTTC. Amino acid sequence: CASSLTQDSYGYTF. The variable domain in full, completed from reference TRBV7-2 and TRBJ1-2, reads GAGVSQSPSNKVTEKGKDVELRCDPISGHTALYWYRQSLGQGLEFLIYFQGNSAPDKSGLPSDRFSAERTGGSVSTLTIQRTQQEDSAVYLCASSLTQDSYGYTFGSGTRLTVV.

At least ten counts were recorded for this clone. J is TRBJ2-7 and V is TRBV5-1; D not certain. Germline V gene data show CDR1 as SGHRS and CDR2 as YFSETQ. The CDR3 is made up of 13 amino acids. With 2 bases removed from V and 6 bases from J, the gap between germline ends came to 12 bases. The CDR3 region is CASSFETSAEQYF. The CDR3 region has the DNA TGCGCCAGCAGCTTCGAGACATCGGCCGAGCAGTACTTC. The whole variable domain, filled in from reference TRBV5-1 and TRBJ2-7, reads KAGVTQTPRYLIKTRGQQVTLSCSPISGHRSVSWYQQTPGQGLQFLFEYFSETQRNKGNFPGRFSGRQFSNSRSEMNVSTLELGDSALYLCASSFETSAEQYFGPGTRLTVT.